The entry below describes one T cell receptor (beta chain). TCRdb's table, derived via immunoSEQ multiplex PCR, lists solely in-frame clones and lacks some. The sample lists over 60,000 clones; 80% to 85% were seen once. The data were obtained in a study of Tregs in tolerant kidney transplant recipients. Sequencing was performed on CD4+ T cells from blood. This clonotype was obtained from a human donor in good health.

The CDR3 spells CASSYYGGNSPLHF. The CDR3 region has the DNA TGTGCCAGCAGTTACTACGGGGGTAATTCACCCCTCCACTTT. This rearrangement joins TRBV6-5 to TRBJ1-6, with a weak D call TRBD1 (5 bases). Germline loops: CDR1 MNHEY, CDR2 SVGAGI. V shed 1 base and J shed 6 bases, with 7 bases lying between them. The CDR3 has 14 residues.